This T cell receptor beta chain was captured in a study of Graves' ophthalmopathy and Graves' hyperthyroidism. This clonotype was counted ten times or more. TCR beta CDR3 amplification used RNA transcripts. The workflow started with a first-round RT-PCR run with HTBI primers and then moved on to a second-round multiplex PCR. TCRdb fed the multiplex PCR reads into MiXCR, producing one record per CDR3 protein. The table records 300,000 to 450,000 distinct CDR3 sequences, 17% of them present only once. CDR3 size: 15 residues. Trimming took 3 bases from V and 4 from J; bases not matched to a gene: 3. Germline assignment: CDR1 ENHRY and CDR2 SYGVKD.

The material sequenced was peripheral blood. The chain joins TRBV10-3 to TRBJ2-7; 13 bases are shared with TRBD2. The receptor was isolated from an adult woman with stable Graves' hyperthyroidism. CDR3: CAISELLAGGYEQYF. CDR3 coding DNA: TGTGCCATCAGTGAACTACTAGCGGGAGGGTACGAGCAGTACTTC.